This T cell receptor beta chain was sequenced during a study of T cell responses to AZD1222 COVID-19 vaccine. V lost 1 base to trimming and J lost 2 bases; unmatched junction nucleotides: 1. The CDR3 is made up of 15 amino acids. Looked up from germline, CDR1 is SEHNR and CDR2 is FQNEAQ (reference sequence). Sequencing used immunoSEQ multiplex PCR; TCRdb keeps in-frame clones, though not all of them. The table shows approximately 100,000 clones, with more than 90% occurring only once. Turning to this clone: Its antigen is undetermined.

Study-level results: White British ancestry dominated among donors, who included more females, and clonal diversity was possibly underestimated. Baseline antibody screening turned up just six seropositive AZD1222 recipients.

The chain links TRBV7-9 to TRBJ1-4; 7 bases agree with TRBD1. The receptor comes from an adult in good health. Sequenced material: peripheral blood, taken on day 0 of AZD1222 vaccination. CDR3 amino acids: CASSLEGGTNEKLFF. The CDR3 coding sequence is TGTGCCAGCAGCTTAGAAGGGGGCACTAATGAAAAACTGTTTTTT.